Listed below are T cell receptor beta chains from one sample, sequenced in a study of T cell repertoires in cytomegalovirus infection. TCRdb fed the reads into MiXCR, producing one record per CDR3 protein. The table includes about 310,000 distinct CDR3 sequences, approximately 25% detected once. No antigen is known for these receptors. Sequences were derived from cultured PBMCs, sampled from culture after CMV antigen stimulation. These TCRs come from a human donor in good health (CMV status not recorded). Some clones in this sample may be carry-over from other donors' samples. CDR3s include the opening cysteine and the closing phenylalanine or tryptophan. A D gene is named only where the DNA matches it firmly. Clone size is not always given. Where it is, it says once, few, many or a class for expanded clones.

v_gene,abundance,d_gene,j_gene,CDR3aa,CDR3nt
TRBV12-3/TRBV12-4,few,.,TRBJ2-1,CASTLRVRGYYNEQFF,TGTGCCAGCACCTTGCGAGTCCGGGGCTACTACAATGAGCAGTTCTTC
TRBV3-1,.,.,TRBJ2-3,CASSRSRIDTQYF,TGTGCCAGCTCCCGCAGCCGTATAGATACGCAGTATTTT
TRBV12-3/TRBV12-4,few,TRBD1,TRBJ1-1,CASIFPGQGGTEAFF,TGTGCCAGCATCTTCCCGGGACAGGGGGGCACTGAAGCTTTCTTT
TRBV29-1,.,.,TRBJ2-7,CSVEDRVAYEQYF,TGCAGCGTTGAAGACCGGGTAGCCTACGAGCAGTACTTC
TRBV11-2,few,TRBD2,TRBJ2-4,CATEAGARVGDIQYF,TGTGCCACCGAAGCGGGAGCGCGAGTGGGGGACATTCAGTACTTC
TRBV5-1,few,.,TRBJ1-1,CASSLLPLRGTEAFF,TGCGCCAGCAGCTTGCTGCCCTTAAGGGGCACTGAAGCTTTCTTT
TRBV7-2,many,TRBD1,TRBJ1-6,CASSGGPTGGGSPLHF,TGTGCCAGCAGCGGAGGGCCTACAGGGGGTGGTTCACCCCTCCACTTT
TRBV7-6,few,.,TRBJ1-1,CASGWGRNTEAFF,TGTGCCTCGGGTTGGGGGCGGAACACTGAAGCTTTCTTT
TRBV2,few,TRBD1,TRBJ2-1,CASSGGQGAWDEQFF,TGTGCCAGCAGTGGGGGACAGGGAGCTTGGGATGAGCAGTTCTTC
TRBV4-3,.,.,TRBJ2-7,CASSPPPNGSYEQYF,TGCGCCAGCAGCCCCCCGCCAAACGGATCCTACGAGCAGTACTTC
TRBV7-2,.,TRBD2,TRBJ2-1,CASSLGSEPALGRVF,TGTGCCAGCAGCTTAGGCTCCGAACCGGCCCTGGGGAGGGTCTTC
TRBV19,.,.,TRBJ1-5,CASSGEALGNQPQHF,TGTGCCAGTTCCGGGGAGGCCCTTGGCAATCAGCCCCAGCATTTT
TRBV6-1,.,.,TRBJ1-1,CASSTMDSNTEAFF,TGTGCCAGCAGTACGATGGACAGTAACACTGAAGCTTTCTTT
TRBV11-3,few,.,TRBJ2-5,CASSLISQGPETQYF,TGTGCCAGCAGCTTGATTTCACAGGGACCAGAGACCCAGTACTTC
TRBV20-1,.,.,TRBJ2-5,CSALGARDTKQKTQYF,TGCAGTGCCCTCGGGGCCCGGGACACAAAGCAGAAGACCCAGTACTTC
TRBV27,.,.,TRBJ2-3,CASSLNRVGDTQYF,TGTGCCAGCAGTTTAAACAGGGTGGGAGATACGCAGTATTTT
TRBV24-1,.,.,TRBJ1-2,CATSDPGAASYGYTF,TGTGCCACCAGTGATCCAGGGGCCGCCTCATATGGCTACACCTTC
TRBV7-9,few,TRBD2,TRBJ2-7,CASSLRLSSGTSYEQYF,TGTGCCAGCAGCTTACGATTATCTAGCGGTACTTCCTACGAGCAGTACTTC
TRBV3-1,once,TRBD2,TRBJ2-3,CASRPGTSPDTQYF,TGTGCCAGCAGGCCCGGGACTAGCCCAGATACGCAGTATTTT
TRBV7-2,many,.,TRBJ2-1,CASSPRLLKSSYNEQFF,TGTGCCAGCAGCCCCCGACTACTGAAGAGCTCCTACAATGAGCAGTTCTTC